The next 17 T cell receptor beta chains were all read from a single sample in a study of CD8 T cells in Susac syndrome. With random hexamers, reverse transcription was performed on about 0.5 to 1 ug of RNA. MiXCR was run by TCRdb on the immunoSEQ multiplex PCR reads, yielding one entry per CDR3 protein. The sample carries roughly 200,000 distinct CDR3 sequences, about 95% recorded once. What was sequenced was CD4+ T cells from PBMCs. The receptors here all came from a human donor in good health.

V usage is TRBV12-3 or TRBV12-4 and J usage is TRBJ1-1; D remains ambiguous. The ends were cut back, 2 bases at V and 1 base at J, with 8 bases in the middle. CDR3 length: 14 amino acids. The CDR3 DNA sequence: TGTGCCAGCAGTTTATACTCTGGGAACACTGAAGCTTTCTTT. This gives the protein CASSLYSGNTEAFF.

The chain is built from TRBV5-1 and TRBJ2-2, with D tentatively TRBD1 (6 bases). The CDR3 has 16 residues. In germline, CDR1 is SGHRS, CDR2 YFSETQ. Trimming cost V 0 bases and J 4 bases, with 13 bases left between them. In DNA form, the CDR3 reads TGCGCCAGCAGCTTGGGCCCAGGGGCAACCACCGGGGAGCTGTTTTTT. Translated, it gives CASSLGPGATTGELFF.

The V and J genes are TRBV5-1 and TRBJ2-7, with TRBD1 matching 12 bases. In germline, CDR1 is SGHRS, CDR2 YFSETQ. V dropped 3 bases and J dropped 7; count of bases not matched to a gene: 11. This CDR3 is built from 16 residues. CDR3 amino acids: CASSSQSGQGAREQYF. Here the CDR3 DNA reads TGCGCCAGCAGCTCCCAGTCGGGACAGGGGGCTCGGGAGCAGTACTTC.

The CDR3 sequence is CASSYAAGRGYEQYF. CDR3 nucleotides: TGTGCCAGCAGTTACGCGGCGGGACGAGGCTACGAGCAGTACTTC. V usage is TRBV6-6 and J usage is TRBJ2-7, with a weak D call TRBD2 (6 bases). V shed 2 bases and J shed 3 bases, with 14 bases lying between them. This CDR3 is built from 15 residues. Germline CDR1 reads MNHNY; CDR2 reads SVGAGI (reference sequence).

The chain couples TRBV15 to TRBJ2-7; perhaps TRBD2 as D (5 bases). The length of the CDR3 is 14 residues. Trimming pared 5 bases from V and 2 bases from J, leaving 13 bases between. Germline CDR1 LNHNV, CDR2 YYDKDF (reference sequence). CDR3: CATSRGAAAYEQYF. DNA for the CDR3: TGTGCCACCAGCCGGGGAGCGGCAGCCTACGAGCAGTACTTC.

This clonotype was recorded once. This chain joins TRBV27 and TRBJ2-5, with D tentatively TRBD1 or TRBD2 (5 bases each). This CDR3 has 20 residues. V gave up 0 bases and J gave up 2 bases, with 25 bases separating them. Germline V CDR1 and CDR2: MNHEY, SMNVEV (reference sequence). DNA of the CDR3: TGTGCCAGCAGTTTATCAGTGAGTTTTGAGAGGGGAATCGGGCAAGAGACCCAGTACTTC. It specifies CASSLSVSFERGIGQETQYF.

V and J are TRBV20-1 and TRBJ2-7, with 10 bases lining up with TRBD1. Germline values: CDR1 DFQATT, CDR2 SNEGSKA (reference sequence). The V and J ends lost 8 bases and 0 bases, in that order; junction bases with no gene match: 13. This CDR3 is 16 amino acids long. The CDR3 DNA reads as TGCAGTCTGACAGGGGGCGAGGCTGCCCTCTCCTACGAGCAGTACTTC. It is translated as CSLTGGEAALSYEQYF.

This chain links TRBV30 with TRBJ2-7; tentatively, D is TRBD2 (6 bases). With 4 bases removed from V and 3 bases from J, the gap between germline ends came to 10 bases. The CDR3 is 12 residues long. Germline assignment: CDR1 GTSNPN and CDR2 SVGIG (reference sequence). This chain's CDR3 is CAWNLANYEQYF. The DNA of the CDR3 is TGTGCCTGGAATCTAGCGAACTACGAGCAGTACTTC.

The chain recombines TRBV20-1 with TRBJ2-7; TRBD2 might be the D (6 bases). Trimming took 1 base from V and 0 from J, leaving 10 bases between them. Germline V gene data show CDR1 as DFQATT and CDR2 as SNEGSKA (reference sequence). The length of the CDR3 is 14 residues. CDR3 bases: TGCAGTGCTAGAGGACCGCGGGACTCCTACGAGCAGTACTTC. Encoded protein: CSARGPRDSYEQYF.

Written as DNA, the CDR3 is TGTGCCAGCAGCGACATGCGTAGGACTGAAGCTTTCTTT. Its protein is CASSDMRRTEAFF. The rearrangement uses TRBV7-2 and TRBJ1-1; D is unclear. The CDR3 is 13 amino acids. Deletions cut 5 bases from V and 5 bases from J, with 12 bases between. Germline V CDR1 and CDR2: SGHTA, FQGNSA.

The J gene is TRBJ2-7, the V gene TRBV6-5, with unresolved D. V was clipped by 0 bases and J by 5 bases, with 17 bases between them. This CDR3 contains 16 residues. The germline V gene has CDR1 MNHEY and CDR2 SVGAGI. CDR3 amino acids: CASSYSTAHTPHEQYF. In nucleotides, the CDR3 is TGTGCCAGCAGTTACTCGACGGCTCACACTCCCCACGAGCAGTACTTC.

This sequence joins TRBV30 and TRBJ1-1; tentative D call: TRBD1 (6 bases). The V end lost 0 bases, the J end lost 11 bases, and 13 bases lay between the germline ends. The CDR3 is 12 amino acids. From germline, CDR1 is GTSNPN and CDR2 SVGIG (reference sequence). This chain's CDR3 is CAWSVWRGDAFF. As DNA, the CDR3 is TGTGCCTGGAGTGTATGGAGGGGGGATGCTTTCTTT.

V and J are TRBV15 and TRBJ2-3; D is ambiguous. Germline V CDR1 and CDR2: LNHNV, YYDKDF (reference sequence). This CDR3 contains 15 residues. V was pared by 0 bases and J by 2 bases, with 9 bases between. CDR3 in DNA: TGTGCCACCAGCAGAGACCGGGCCACCACAGATACGCAGTATTTT. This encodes CATSRDRATTDTQYF.

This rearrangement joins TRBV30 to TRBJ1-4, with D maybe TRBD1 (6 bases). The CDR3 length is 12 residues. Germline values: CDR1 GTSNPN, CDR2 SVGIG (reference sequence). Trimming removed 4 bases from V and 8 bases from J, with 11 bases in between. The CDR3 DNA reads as TGTGCCTGGACAGGGGAGTACGAAAAACTGTTTTTT. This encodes CAWTGEYEKLFF.

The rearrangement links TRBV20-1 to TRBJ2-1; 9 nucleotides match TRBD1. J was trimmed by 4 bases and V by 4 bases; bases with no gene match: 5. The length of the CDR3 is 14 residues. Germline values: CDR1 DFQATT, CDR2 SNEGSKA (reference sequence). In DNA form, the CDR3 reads TGCAGTGCTACCCCGGGACAGGGTTACAATGAGCAGTTCTTC. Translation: CSATPGQGYNEQFF.

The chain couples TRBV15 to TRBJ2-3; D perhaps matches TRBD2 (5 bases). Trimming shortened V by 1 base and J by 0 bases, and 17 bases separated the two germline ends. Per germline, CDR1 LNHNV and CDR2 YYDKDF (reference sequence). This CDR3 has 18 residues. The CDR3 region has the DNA TGTGCCACCAGCAGAGGGAGAGGAGGAACAACTAGCACAGATACGCAGTATTTT. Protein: CATSRGRGGTTSTDTQYF.

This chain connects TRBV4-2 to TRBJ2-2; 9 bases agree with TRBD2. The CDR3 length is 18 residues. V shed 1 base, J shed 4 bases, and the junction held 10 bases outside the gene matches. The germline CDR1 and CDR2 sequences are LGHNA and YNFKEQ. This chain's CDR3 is CASSQAGLAGAGTGELFF. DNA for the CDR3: TGTGCCAGCAGCCAAGCGGGATTAGCGGGAGCGGGCACCGGGGAGCTGTTTTTT.